The source of this T cell receptor beta chain is a study of PD-1 blockade in classical Hodgkin lymphoma. Study-wide background: Once every 2 weeks, patients received intravenous nivolumab at 3 mg/kg.

General study points: Relapsed/refractory patients reportedly had lower baseline diversity than newly diagnosed patients. Possibly reflecting disease activity or prior therapy, repertoire differences have causes that remain undefined.

The repertoire was sequenced with immunoSEQ multiplex PCR; TCRdb's copy has only in-frame clones and lacks some. The sample has tens of thousands of clones; about 80% are singletons. The CDR3 extends over 14 amino acids. Unmatched junction bases numbered 8, after V lost 2 bases and J lost 7 bases. The V gene's germline CDR1 is SGHTA and CDR2 FQGTGA. As for time point: cycle 4 day 1 (C4D1), after less than seven weeks of nivolumab. Relapses following autologous stem cell transplantation were seen in all patients, with brentuximab vedotin exposure varying. In regard to this clone: Its specificity is unknown.

The sequencing used peripheral blood mononuclear cells (PBMCs), collected before the fourth cycle of nivolumab. The TCR originated in a human donor with classical Hodgkin lymphoma. The rearrangement links TRBV7-3 to TRBJ2-7, with 7 bases lining up with TRBD2. As DNA, the CDR3 is TGTGCCAGCAGCTTAGAAGGACTAGGGGCGGAGCAGTACTTC. Protein sequence: CASSLEGLGAEQYF.